The present entry profiles one T cell receptor beta chain with its context. This sample was taken from a study of T cell changes during pregnancy in multiple sclerosis. Clones were read by immunoSEQ multiplex PCR, and TCRdb kept only the in-frame ones, dropping some. The data contain some 60,000 clones, more than 75% of them singletons. In germline, CDR1 is SNHLY, CDR2 FYNNEI. There are 15 residues in the CDR3. Trimming took 5 bases from V and 5 from J; bases not matched to a gene: 10. This TCR was recovered from a female donor in good health, enrolled as a control in a pregnancy study. This rearrangement joins TRBV2 to TRBJ1-1; 8 bases are shared with TRBD1. This material consisted of peripheral blood, taken in the first trimester of pregnancy. Here the CDR3 reads CASSTRTGIGTEAFF. The CDR3 coding sequence is TGTGCCAGCAGTACCCGGACAGGGATCGGTACTGAAGCTTTCTTT.